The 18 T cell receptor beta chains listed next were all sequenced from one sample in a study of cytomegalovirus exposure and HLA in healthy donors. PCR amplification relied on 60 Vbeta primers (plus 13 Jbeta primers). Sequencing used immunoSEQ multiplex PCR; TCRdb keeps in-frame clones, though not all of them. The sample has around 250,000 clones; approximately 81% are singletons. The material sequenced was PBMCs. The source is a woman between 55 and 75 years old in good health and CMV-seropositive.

CDR3: CAWSVMSGTEQFF. In nucleotides, the CDR3 is TGTGCCTGGAGTGTTATGTCGGGAACTGAGCAGTTCTTC. The rearrangement links TRBV30 to TRBJ2-1; a weak D match, TRBD2 (5 bases). The CDR3 is made up of 13 amino acids. Germline CDR1 is GTSNPN and CDR2 is SVGIG (reference sequence). The V gene lost 0 bases and the J gene lost 9 bases, with 12 bases spanning the gap.

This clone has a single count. CDR3 region: CASSVASGLAKNIQYF. The CDR3 region has the DNA TGTGCCAGCAGCGTAGCTAGCGGATTAGCCAAAAACATTCAGTACTTC. V gene TRBV9 combines with J gene TRBJ2-4, with 7 bases fitting TRBD2. Trimming at V came to 0 bases and at J to 0 bases, leaving 3 bases not matched to a gene. Germline V gives CDR1 SGDLS, CDR2 YYNGEE. The CDR3 totals 16 residues. The full variable domain, its missing parts supplied by reference TRBV9 and TRBJ2-4, is DSGVTQTPKHLITATGQRVTLRCSPRSGDLSVYWYQQSLDQGLQFLIQYYNGEERAKGNILERFSAQQFPDLHSELNLSSLELGDSALYFCASSVASGLAKNIQYFGAGTRLSVL.

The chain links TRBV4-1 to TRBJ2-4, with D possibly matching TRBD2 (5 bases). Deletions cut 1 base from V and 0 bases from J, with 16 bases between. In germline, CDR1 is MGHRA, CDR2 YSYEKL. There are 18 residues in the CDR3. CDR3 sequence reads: CASSQGLVRGVAKNIQYF. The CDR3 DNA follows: TGCGCCAGCAGCCAAGGTCTGGTCCGGGGAGTAGCCAAAAACATTCAGTACTTC.

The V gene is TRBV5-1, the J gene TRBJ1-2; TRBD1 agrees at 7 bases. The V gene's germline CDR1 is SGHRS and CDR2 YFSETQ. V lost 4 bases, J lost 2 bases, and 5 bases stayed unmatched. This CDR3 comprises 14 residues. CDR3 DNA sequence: TGCGCCAGCAGCCCGTCAGGGGGGAACTATGGCTACACCTTC. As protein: CASSPSGGNYGYTF.

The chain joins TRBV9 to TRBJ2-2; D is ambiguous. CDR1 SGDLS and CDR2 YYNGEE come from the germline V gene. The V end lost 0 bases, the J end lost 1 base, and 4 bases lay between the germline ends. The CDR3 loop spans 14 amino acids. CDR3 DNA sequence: TGTGCCAGCAGCGTAGACGGGAACACCGGGGAGCTGTTTTTT. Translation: CASSVDGNTGELFF. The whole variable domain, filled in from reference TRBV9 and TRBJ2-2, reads DSGVTQTPKHLITATGQRVTLRCSPRSGDLSVYWYQQSLDQGLQFLIQYYNGEERAKGNILERFSAQQFPDLHSELNLSSLELGDSALYFCASSVDGNTGELFFGEGSRLTVL.

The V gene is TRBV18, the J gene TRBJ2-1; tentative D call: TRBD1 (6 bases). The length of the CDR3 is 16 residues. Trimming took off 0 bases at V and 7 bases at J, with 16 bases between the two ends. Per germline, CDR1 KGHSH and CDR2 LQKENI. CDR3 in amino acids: CASSPPGNRARNEQFF. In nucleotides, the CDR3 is TGTGCCAGCTCACCACCGGGGAACAGGGCTAGGAATGAGCAGTTCTTC.

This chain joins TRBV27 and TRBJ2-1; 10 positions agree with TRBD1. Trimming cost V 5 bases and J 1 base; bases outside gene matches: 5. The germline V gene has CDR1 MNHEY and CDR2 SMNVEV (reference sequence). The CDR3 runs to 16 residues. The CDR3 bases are TGTGCCAGCAGTGCGGACAGGGGGTGGTCCTACAATGAGCAGTTCTTC. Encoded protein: CASSADRGWSYNEQFF.

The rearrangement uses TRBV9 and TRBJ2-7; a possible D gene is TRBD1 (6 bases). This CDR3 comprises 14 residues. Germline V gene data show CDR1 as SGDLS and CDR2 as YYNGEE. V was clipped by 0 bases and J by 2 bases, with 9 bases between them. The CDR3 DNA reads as TGTGCCAGCAGCGTAGATCAGGGGCCCTACGAGCAGTACTTC. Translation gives CASSVDQGPYEQYF.

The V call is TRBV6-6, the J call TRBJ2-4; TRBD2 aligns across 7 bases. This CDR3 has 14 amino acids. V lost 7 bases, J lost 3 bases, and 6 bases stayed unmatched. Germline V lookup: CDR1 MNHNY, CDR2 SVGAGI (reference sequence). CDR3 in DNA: TGTGCCAGCATGAGCGGGAAGAGCAAAAACATTCAGTACTTC. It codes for CASMSGKSKNIQYF.

The CDR3 DNA reads TGTGCCAGTAGTATACGGAGACCAACTAATGAAAAACTGTTTTTT. It specifies CASSIRRPTNEKLFF. The chain couples TRBV19 to TRBJ1-4; D gene uncertain. V lost 2 bases, J lost 0 bases, and 7 bases lay in between. Germline loops: CDR1 LNHDA, CDR2 SQIVND (reference sequence). The CDR3 has 15 residues. The full variable domain, its missing parts supplied by reference TRBV19 and TRBJ1-4, is DGGITQSPKYLFRKEGQNVTLSCEQNLNHDAMYWYRQDPGQGLRLIYYSQIVNDFQKGDIAEGYSVSREKKESFPLTVTSAQKNPTAFYLCASSIRRPTNEKLFFGSGTQLSVL.

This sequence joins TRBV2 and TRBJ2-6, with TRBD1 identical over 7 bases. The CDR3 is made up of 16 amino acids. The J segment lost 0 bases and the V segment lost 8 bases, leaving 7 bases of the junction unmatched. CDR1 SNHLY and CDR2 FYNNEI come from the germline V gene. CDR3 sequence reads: CASSGQVRSGANVLTF. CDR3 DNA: TGTGCCAGCTCTGGACAGGTACGCTCTGGGGCCAACGTCCTGACTTTC.

For the CDR3, the DNA is TGTGCCAGCAGTTACAACAGGGGACAGAGCTACGAGCAGTACTTC. Amino acid sequence: CASSYNRGQSYEQYF. The gene calls are TRBV6-6 and TRBJ2-7; 7 bases fit TRBD1. CDR3 length equals 15 residues. Germline values: CDR1 MNHNY, CDR2 SVGAGI (reference sequence). J was trimmed by 3 bases and V by 2 bases; bases with no gene match: 7.

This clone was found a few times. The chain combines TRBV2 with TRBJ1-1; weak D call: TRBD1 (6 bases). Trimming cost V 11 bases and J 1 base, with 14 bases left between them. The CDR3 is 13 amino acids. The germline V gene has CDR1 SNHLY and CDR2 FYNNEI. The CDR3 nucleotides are TGTGCCGTAGCCCGGGACACGAACACTGAAGCTTTCTTT. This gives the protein CAVARDTNTEAFF. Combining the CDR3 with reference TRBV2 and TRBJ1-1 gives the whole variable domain EPEVTQTPSHQVTQMGQEVILRCVPISNHLYFYWYRQILGQKVEFLVSFYNNEISEKSEIFDDQFSVERPDGSNFTLKIRSTKLEDSAMYFCAVARDTNTEAFFGQGTRLTVV.

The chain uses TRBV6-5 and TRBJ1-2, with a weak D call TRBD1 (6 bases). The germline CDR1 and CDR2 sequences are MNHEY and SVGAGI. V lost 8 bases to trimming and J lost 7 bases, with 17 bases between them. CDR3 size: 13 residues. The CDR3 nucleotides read TGTGCCAGCCGTACGGGGGGCGCCGGTGGCTACACCTTC. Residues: CASRTGGAGGYTF.

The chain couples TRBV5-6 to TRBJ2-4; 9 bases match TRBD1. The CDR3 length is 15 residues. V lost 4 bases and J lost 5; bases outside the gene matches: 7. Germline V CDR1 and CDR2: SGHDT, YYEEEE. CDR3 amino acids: CASSAAGQGQNIQYF. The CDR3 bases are TGTGCCAGCAGCGCCGCAGGACAGGGGCAAAACATTCAGTACTTC.

The CDR3 DNA reads as TGTGCCAGCAGTGGGTGGAGTGAAGCTTTCTTT. Translated: CASSGWSEAFF. The chain joins TRBV27 to TRBJ1-1, with D unresolved. From germline, CDR1 is MNHEY and CDR2 SMNVEV (reference sequence). V lost 5 bases, J lost 7 bases, and 8 bases lay in between. The CDR3 spans 11 residues.

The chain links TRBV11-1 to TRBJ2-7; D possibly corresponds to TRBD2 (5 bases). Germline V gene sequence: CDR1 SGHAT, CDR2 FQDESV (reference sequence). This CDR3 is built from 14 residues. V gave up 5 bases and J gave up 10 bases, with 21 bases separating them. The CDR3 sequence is CASSPSWESRAQYF. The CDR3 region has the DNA TGTGCCAGCAGCCCCTCGTGGGAGAGCCGGGCTCAGTACTTC.

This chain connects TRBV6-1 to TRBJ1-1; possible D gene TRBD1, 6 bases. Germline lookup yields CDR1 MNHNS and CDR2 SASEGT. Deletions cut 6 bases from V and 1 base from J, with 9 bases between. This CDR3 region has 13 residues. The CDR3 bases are TGTGCCAGCAGAGGGACACCGAACACTGAAGCTTTCTTT. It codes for CASRGTPNTEAFF.